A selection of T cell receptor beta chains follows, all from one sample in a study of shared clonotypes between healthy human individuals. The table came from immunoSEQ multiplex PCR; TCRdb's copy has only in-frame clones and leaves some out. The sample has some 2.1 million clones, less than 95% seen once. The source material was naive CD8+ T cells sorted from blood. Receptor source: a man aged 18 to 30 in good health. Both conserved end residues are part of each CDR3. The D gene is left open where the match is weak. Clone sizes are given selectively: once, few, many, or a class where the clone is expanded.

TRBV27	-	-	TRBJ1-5	TGTGCCAGCAGTTTAAAATCAGGGAACGCGGAAGCCCAGCATTTT	CASSLKSGNAEAQHF
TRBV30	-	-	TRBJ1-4	TGTGCCTGGAGTGGCGGAGGCCCTAATGAAAAACTGTTTTTT	CAWSGGGPNEKLFF
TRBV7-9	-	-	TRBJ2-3	TGTGCCAGCAGCCCACGTCTGGGGGGGCCTAATTGGGATACGCAGTATTTT	CASSPRLGGPNWDTQYF
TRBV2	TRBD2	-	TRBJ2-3	TGTGCCAGCAGTGACCCAGCGGGGCGCACAGATACGCAGTATTTT	CASSDPAGRTDTQYF
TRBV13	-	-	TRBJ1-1	TGTGCCAGCAGCACTGGGCAGGGCGGGACTGAAGCTTTCTTT	CASSTGQGGTEAFF
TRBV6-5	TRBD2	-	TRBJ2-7	TGTGCCAGCCGAGCGGGAGGGCCGTACGAGCAGTACTTC	CASRAGGPYEQYF
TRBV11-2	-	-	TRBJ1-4	TGTGCCAGCAGCGCCCACAGTGCAACTAATGAAAAACTGTTTTTT	CASSAHSATNEKLFF
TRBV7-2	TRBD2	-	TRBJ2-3	TGTGCCAGCAGCTTAAGGGCTAGCGGGGGCACAGATACGCAGTATTTT	CASSLRASGGTDTQYF
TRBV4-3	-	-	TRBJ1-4	TGCGCCAGCAGCCAAGATCCCCTCATGGGACGGGAAAAACTGTTTTTT	CASSQDPLMGREKLFF
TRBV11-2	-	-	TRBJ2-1	TGTGCCAGCAGCTCTGGGGAAAGGAATGAGCAGTTCTTC	CASSSGERNEQFF
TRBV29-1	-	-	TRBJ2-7	TGCAGCGTCGGTAGCGAAAGCTCCTACGAGCAGTACTTC	CSVGSESSYEQYF
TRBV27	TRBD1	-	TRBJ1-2	TGTGCCAGCAGTCGGACAGGGGTGGATGGCTACACCTTC	CASSRTGVDGYTF
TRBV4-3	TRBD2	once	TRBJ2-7	TGCGCCAGCAGCCAAGATCGGGAGGGGATCTCCTACGAGCAGTACTTC	CASSQDREGISYEQYF
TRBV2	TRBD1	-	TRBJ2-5	TGTGCCATCCGGGACAGGGGGCGCGTGGAGACCCAGTACTTC	CAIRDRGRVETQYF
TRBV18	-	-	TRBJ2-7	TGTGCCAGCTCCGGGGAACTACACTACGAGCAGTACTTC	CASSGELHYEQYF
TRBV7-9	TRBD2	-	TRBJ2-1	TGTGCCAGCAGCTTAGCGGTTGGCGGGAGTATTTACAATGAGCAGTTCTTC	CASSLAVGGSIYNEQFF
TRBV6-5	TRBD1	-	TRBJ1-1	TGTGCCAGCAGTTACTCGAGTGGACAGGTCATCTCTGAAGCTTTCTTT	CASSYSSGQVISEAFF
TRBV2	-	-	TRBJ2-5	TGTGCCAGCAGTGAAGAGGTCGTACAAGAGACCCAGTACTTC	CASSEEVVQETQYF
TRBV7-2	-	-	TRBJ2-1	TGTGCCAGCAGCTCCTTTAGCGAGAGCCTTTACAATGAGCAGTTCTTC	CASSSFSESLYNEQFF
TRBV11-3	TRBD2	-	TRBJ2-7	TGTGCCAGCAGCCGTTGGAGGGAACGAGCGGGGGTAGTCTCCTACGAGCAGTACTTC	CASSRWRERAGVVSYEQYF
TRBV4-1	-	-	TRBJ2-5	TGCGCCAGCAGCCAAGATGGGGAAGGACTTGGAGAGACCCAGTACTTC	CASSQDGEGLGETQYF
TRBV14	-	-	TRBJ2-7	TGTGCCAGCAGCCGCCTCGGGACGGCGGTTTTCGAGCAGTACTTC	CASSRLGTAVFEQYF
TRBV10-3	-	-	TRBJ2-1	TGTGCCATCAGTGAAGGGGGCAATGAGCAGTTCTTC	CAISEGGNEQFF
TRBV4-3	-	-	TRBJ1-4	TGCGCCAGCAGCCAAGATCAGTGGGAAAAACTGTTTTTT	CASSQDQWEKLFF
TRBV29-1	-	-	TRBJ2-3	TGCAGCGTTGATGGGGGGCGCGCCGATACGCAGTATTTT	CSVDGGRADTQYF
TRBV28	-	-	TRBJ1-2	TGTGCCAGCAGTCCTATAAATGGACAGAAAAGCTATGGCTACACCTTC	CASSPINGQKSYGYTF
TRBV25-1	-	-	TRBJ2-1	TGTGCCAGCACCGTAGTCAATGAGCAGTTCTTC	CASTVVNEQFF
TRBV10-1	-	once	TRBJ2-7	TGCGCCAGCAGTGAGTCGATGCTGACTACCTCCTACGAGCAGTACTTC	CASSESMLTTSYEQYF
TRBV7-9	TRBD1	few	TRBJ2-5	TGTGCCAGCAGCCCAGGACAGGGCCAAGAGACCCAGTACTTC	CASSPGQGQETQYF
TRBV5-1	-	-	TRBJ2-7	TGCGCCAGCAGTTGGACTACCCACTACGAGCAGTACTTC	CASSWTTHYEQYF
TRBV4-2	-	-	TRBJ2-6	TGTGCCAGCAGCCAATTTGCTGGGGCCAACGTCCTGACTTTC	CASSQFAGANVLTF
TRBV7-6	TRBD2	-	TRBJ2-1	TGTGCCAGCAGCTTAGGCAGCGGGAGTTCAAATGAGCAGTTCTTC	CASSLGSGSSNEQFF
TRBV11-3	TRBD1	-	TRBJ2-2	TGTGCCAGCAGCTTGGGAAACTCAGGGGGCACCGGGGAGCTGTTTTTT	CASSLGNSGGTGELFF
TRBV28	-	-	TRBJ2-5	TGTGCCAGCAGTTTGGGCCCGGGGGAGACCCAGTACTTC	CASSLGPGETQYF
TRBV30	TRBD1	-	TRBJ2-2	TGTGCCTGGAACCGCGGACAGGGCTCCACCGGGGAGCTGTTTTTT	CAWNRGQGSTGELFF
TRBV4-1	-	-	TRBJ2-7	TGCGCCAGCAGCCTAGTTCAATCCTACGAGCAGTACTTC	CASSLVQSYEQYF
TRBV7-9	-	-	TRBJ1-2	TGTGCCAGCAGCTCTCTGTCAGATGGCTACACCTTC	CASSSLSDGYTF
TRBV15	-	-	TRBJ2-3	TGTGCCACCAGCAGGGAGACCGGGGATACGCAGTATTTT	CATSRETGDTQYF
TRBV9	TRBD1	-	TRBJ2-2	TGTGCCAGCAGCGTAGCGTCAGGGGGCTACGGGGAGCTGTTTTTT	CASSVASGGYGELFF
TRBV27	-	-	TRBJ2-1	TGTGCCAGCAGTACCTCGCTAGGCCAGCTATACAATGAGCAGTTCTTC	CASSTSLGQLYNEQFF
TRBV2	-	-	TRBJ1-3	TGTGCCAGCGACGACATAGCCGCTCGGGCTGGAAACACCATATATTTT	CASDDIAARAGNTIYF
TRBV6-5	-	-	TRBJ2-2	TGTGCCAGCAGTTACAAGGGGGGAGGGCCCACCGGGGAGCTGTTTTTT	CASSYKGGGPTGELFF
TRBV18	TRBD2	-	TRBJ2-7	TGTGCCAGCTCACCACAAAGGCTTGGGACTAGCGGGAGGGCCTACGAGCAGTACTTC	CASSPQRLGTSGRAYEQYF
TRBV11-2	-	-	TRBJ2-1	TGTGCCAGCAGCCGAGCCGGGAATGAGCAGTTCTTC	CASSRAGNEQFF
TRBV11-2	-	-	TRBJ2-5	TGTGCCAGCAGCTTAGTTTTAGGACCAAAAGAGACCCAGTACTTC	CASSLVLGPKETQYF
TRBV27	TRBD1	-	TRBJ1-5	TGTGCCAGTCAGGGGGCAGGCAATCAGCCCCAGCATTTT	CASQGAGNQPQHF
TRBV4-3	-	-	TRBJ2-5	TGCGCCAGCAGCGGAGGGGCTAGTCCGTCGGAGACCCAGTACTTC	CASSGGASPSETQYF
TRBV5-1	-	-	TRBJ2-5	TGCGCCAGCAGTCCTAAGGGTGCTGCGTCCGAAGAGACCCAGTACTTC	CASSPKGAASEETQYF
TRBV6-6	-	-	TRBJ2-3	TGTGCCAGCCCTAACATTACAGATACGCAGTATTTT	CASPNITDTQYF
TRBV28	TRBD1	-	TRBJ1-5	TGTGCCAGCAGTTTAAGGGACAGAGGCAATCAGCCCCAGCATTTT	CASSLRDRGNQPQHF
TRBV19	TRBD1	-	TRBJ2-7	TGTGCCAGTAGTTATGGACAGGCCGAGCAGTACTTC	CASSYGQAEQYF
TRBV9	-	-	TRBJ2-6	TGTGCCAGCAGCGGCCGGCAGCCCGGGGCCAACGTCCTGACTTTC	CASSGRQPGANVLTF
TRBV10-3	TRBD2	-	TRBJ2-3	TGTGCCACGGCCGGCGGGACTAGCGGTCTTTACGATACGCAGTATTTT	CATAGGTSGLYDTQYF
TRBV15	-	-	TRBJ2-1	TGTGCCACCAGCAGAGATTACGGTTCTGGGGACAATGAGCAGTTCTTC	CATSRDYGSGDNEQFF
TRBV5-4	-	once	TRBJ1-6	TGTGCCAGCAGCTTGGGGGGCAATCGGGCCCTCCACTTT	CASSLGGNRALHF